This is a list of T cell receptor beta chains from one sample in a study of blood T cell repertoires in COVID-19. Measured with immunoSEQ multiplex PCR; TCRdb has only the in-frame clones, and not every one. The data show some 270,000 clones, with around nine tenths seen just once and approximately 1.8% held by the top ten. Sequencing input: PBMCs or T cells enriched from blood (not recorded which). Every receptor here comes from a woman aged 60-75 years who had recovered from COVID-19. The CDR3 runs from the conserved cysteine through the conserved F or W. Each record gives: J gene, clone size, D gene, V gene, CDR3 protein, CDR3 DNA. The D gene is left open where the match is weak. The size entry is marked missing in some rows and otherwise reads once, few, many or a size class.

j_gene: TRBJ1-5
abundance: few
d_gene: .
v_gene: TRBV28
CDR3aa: CASSLGRQPQHF
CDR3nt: TGTGCCAGCAGTTTGGGCCGTCAGCCCCAGCATTTT

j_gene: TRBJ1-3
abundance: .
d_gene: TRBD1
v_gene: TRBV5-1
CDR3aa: CASSLVVGQGSSGNTIYF
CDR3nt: TGCGCCAGCAGCTTGGTAGTGGGACAGGGCAGCTCTGGAAACACCATATATTTT

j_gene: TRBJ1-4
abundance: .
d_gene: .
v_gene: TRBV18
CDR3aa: CASSPGPEVQKLFF
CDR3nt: TGTGCCAGCTCGCCCGGTCCCGAGGTGCAAAAACTGTTTTTT

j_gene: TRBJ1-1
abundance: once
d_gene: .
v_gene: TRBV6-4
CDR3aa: CASSGGPNTEAFF
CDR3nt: TGTGCCAGCAGTGGGGGCCCGAACACTGAAGCTTTCTTT

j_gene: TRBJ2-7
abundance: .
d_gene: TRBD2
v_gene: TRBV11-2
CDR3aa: CASSLDWPLSGMGYEQYF
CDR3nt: TGTGCCAGCAGCTTAGACTGGCCCCTTAGCGGGATGGGGTACGAGCAGTACTTC

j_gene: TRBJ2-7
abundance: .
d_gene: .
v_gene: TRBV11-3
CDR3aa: CASSATGYEQYF
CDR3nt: TGTGCCAGCAGCGCCACAGGTTACGAGCAGTACTTC

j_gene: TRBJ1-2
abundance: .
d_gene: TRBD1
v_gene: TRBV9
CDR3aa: CASSATGTGTFYGYTF
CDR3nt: TGTGCCAGCAGCGCAACCGGGACAGGGACCTTCTATGGCTACACCTTC

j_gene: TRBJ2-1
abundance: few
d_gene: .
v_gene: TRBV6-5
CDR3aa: CASSITIGANEQFF
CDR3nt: TGTGCCAGCAGTATAACTATTGGGGCCAATGAGCAGTTCTTC

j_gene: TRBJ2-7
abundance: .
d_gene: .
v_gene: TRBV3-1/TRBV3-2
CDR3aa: CASSHPTPAYEQYF
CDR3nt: TGTGCCAGCAGCCACCCGACACCTGCCTACGAGCAGTACTTC

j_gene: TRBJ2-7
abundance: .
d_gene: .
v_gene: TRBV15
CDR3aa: CATTNVQWGSSYEQYF
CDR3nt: TGTGCCACCACGAATGTCCAATGGGGCTCCTCCTACGAGCAGTACTTC

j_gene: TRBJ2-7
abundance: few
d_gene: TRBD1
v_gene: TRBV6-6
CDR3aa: CASSNRGLGGYEQYF
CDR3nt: TGTGCCAGCAGCAACAGGGGGCTCGGCGGGTACGAGCAGTACTTC

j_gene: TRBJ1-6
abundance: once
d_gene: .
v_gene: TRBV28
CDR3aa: CASWEAAVTNSPLHF
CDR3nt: TGTGCCAGCTGGGAGGCGGCCGTCACCAATTCACCCCTCCACTTT

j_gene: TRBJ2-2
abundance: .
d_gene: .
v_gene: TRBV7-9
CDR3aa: CASSFSAANTGELFF
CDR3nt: TGTGCCAGCAGCTTCTCCGCGGCGAACACCGGGGAGCTGTTTTTT

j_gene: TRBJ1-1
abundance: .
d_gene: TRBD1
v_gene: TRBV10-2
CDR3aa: CASSRPTGLNTEAFF
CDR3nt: TGCGCCAGCAGCCGCCCGACAGGGTTGAACACTGAAGCTTTCTTT

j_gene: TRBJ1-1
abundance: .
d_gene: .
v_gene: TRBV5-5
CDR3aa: CASSLTGNTEAFF
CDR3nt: TGTGCCAGCAGCCTTACAGGGAACACTGAAGCTTTCTTT

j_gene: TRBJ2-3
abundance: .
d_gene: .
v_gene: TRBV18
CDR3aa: CASSPLRGDTQYF
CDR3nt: TGTGCCAGCTCACCACTTCGGGGAGATACGCAGTATTTT

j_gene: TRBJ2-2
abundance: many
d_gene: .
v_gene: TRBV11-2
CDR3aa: CASSLDRGTGELFF
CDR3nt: TGTGCCAGCAGCTTAGATCGCGGCACCGGGGAGCTGTTTTTT

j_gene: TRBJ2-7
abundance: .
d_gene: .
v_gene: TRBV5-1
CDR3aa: CASSAKQGWHSYEQYF
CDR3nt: TGCGCCAGCAGCGCGAAACAGGGTTGGCACTCCTACGAGCAGTACTTC

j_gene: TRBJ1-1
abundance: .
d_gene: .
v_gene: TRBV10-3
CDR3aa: CAIREVVGDTEAFF
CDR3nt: TGTGCCATCAGGGAAGTAGTAGGGGACACTGAAGCTTTCTTT

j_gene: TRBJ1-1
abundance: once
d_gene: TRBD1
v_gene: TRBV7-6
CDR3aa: CASSLGQGAFMDTEAFF
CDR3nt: TGTGCCAGCAGCTTAGGGCAGGGGGCGTTTATGGACACTGAAGCTTTCTTT

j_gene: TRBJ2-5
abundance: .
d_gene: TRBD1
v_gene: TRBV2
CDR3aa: CAWTGEETQYF
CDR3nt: TGTGCCTGGACAGGGGAAGAGACCCAGTACTTC

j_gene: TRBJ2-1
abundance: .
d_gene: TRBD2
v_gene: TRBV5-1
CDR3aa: CASSPRPLAGAFNEQFF
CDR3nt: TGCGCCAGCAGCCCTCGTCCCCTAGCGGGGGCATTCAATGAGCAGTTCTTC

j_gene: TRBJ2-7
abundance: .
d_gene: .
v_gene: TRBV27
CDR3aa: CASSPGGTVKYF
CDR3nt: TGTGCCAGCTCCCCCGGAGGGACAGTAAAGTACTTC

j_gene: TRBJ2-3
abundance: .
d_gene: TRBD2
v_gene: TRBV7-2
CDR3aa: CASSPRRGGLTDTQYF
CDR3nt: TGTGCCAGCAGCCCACGTCGGGGGGGCCTGACAGATACGCAGTATTTT

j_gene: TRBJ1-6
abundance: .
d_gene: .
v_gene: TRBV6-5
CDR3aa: CASSYSIGGGARPLHF
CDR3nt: TGTGCCAGCAGTTACTCGATTGGAGGAGGGGCTAGGCCCCTCCACTTT

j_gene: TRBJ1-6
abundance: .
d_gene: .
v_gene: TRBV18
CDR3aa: CASSPRTATSYNSPLHF
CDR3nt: TGTGCCAGCTCACCTAGGACAGCAACTAGCTATAATTCACCCCTCCACTTT

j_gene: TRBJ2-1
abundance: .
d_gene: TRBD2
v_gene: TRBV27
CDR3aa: CARRLAGGRGNEQFF
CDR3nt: TGTGCCCGAAGGCTAGCGGGAGGGAGGGGCAATGAGCAGTTCTTC